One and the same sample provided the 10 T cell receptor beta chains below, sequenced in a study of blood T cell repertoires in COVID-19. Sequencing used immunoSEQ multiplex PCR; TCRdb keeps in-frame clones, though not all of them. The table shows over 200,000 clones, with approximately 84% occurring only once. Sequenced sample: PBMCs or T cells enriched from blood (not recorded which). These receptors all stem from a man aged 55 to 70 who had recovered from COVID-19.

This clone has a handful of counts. The CDR3 region is CASSPRQGRGNTEAFF. CDR3 DNA sequence: TGTGCCAGCAGCCCTCGACAGGGGAGGGGGAACACTGAAGCTTTCTTT. The V gene is TRBV6-2 or TRBV6-3, the J gene TRBJ1-1, with TRBD1 matching 8 bases. CDR1 MNHEY and CDR2 SVGEGT come from the germline V gene. The CDR3 runs 16 residues. The ends lost 6 bases at V and 1 base at J; junction bases unmatched: 10.

The DNA for the CDR3 is TGTGCCAGCAGCTTAATTTCAGGGATGAGTCACGAGCAGTACTTC. Translation: CASSLISGMSHEQYF. V is TRBV11-3 and J is TRBJ2-7; TRBD1 might be the D (5 bases). Germline V gene data show CDR1 as SGHNT and CDR2 as YENEEA. The CDR3 is 15 residues long. Trimming took off 2 bases at V and 5 bases at J, with 16 bases between the two ends.

The CDR3 loop reads CASSPTGNGETQYF. As DNA, the CDR3 is TGTGCCAGCTCACCCACAGGGAACGGGGAGACCCAGTACTTC. The V call is TRBV18, the J call TRBJ2-5; D is perhaps TRBD1 (6 bases). Germline values: CDR1 KGHSH, CDR2 LQKENI. Trimming removed 3 bases at V and 5 bases at J, with 13 bases between. The CDR3 totals 14 residues.

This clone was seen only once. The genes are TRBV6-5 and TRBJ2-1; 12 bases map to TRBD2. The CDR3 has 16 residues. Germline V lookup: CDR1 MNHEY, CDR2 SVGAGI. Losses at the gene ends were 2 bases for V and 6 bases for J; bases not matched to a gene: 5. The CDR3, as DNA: TGTGCCAGCAGTTACATCCTAGCGGGGGGGCTCAATGAGCAGTTCTTC. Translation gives CASSYILAGGLNEQFF.

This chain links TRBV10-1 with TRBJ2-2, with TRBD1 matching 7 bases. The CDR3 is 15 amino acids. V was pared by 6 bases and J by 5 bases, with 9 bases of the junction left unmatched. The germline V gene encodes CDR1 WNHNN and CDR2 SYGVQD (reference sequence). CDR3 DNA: TGCGCCAGCAGCCAAGCAAGGGGGCGTACCGGGGAGCTGTTTTTT. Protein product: CASSQARGRTGELFF.

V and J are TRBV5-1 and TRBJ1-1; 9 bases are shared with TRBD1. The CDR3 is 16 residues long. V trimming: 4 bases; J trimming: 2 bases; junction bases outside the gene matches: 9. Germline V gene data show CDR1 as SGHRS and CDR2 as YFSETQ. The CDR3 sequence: CASSLRTGAVNTEAFF. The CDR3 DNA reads TGCGCCAGCAGCCTGAGGACAGGGGCCGTCAACACTGAAGCTTTCTTT.

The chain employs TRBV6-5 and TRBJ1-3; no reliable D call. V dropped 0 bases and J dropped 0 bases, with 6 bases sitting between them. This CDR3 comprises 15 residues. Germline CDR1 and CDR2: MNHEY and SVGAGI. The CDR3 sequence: CASSYSGSSGNTIYF. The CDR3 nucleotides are TGTGCCAGCAGTTACTCGGGCTCCTCTGGAAACACCATATATTTT.

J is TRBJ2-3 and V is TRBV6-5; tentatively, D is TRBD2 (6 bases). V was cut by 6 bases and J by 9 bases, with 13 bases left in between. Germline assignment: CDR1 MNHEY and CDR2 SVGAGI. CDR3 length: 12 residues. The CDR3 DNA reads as TGTGCCAGCAGGCTGGAGGGGTCAACGCAGTATTTT. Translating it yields CASRLEGSTQYF.

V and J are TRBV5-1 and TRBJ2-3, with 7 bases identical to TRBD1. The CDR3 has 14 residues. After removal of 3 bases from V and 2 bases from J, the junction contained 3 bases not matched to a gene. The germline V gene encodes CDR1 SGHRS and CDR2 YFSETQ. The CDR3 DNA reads TGCGCCAGCAGCTCTGGACAGGCCACAGATACGCAGTATTTT. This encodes CASSSGQATDTQYF.

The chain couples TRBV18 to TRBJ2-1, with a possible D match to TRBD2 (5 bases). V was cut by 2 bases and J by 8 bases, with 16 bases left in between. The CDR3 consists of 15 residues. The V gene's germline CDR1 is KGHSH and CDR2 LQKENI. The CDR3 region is CASSPRLSGIDEQFF. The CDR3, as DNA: TGTGCCAGCTCACCAAGGTTGTCGGGGATTGATGAGCAGTTCTTC. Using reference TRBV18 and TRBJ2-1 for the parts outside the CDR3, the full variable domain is NAGVMQNPRHLVRRRGQEARLRCSPMKGHSHVYWYRQLPEEGLKFMVYLQKENIIDESGMPKERFSAEFPKEGPSILRIQQVVRGDSAAYFCASSPRLSGIDEQFFGPGTRLTVL.